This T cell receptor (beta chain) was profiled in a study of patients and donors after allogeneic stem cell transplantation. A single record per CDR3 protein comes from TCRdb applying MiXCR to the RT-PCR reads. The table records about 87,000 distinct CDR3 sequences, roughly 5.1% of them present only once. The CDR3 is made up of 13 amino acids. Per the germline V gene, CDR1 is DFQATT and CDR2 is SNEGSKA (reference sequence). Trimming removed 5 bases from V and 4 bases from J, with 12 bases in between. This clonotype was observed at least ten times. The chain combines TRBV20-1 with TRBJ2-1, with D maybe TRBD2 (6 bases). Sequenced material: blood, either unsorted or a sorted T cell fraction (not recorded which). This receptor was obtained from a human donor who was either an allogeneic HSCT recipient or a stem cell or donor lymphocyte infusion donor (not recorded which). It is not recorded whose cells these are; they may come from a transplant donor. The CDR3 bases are TGCAGTGCTCCTAGCGTGGGGTACAATGAGCAGTTCTTC. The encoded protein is CSAPSVGYNEQFF.